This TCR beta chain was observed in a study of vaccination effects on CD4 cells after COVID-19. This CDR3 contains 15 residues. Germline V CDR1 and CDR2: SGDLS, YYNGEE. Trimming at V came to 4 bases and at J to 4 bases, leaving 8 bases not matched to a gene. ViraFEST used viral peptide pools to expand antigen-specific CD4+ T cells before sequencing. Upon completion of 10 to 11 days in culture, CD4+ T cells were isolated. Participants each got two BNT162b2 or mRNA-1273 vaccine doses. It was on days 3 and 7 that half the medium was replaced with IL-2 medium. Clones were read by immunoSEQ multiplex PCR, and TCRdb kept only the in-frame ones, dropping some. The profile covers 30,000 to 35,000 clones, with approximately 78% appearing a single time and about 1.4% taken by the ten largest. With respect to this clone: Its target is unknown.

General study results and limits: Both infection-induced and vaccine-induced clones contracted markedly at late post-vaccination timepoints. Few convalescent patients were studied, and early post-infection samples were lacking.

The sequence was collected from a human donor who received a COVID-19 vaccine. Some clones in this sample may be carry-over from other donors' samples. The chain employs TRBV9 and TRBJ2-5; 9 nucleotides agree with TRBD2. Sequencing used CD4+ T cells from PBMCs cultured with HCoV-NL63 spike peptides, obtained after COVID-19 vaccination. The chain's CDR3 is CASSLGGLAGETQYF. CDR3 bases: TGTGCCAGCAGCCTAGGGGGACTAGCTGGAGAGACCCAGTACTTC. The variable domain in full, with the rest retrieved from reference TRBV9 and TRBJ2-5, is DSGVTQTPKHLITATGQRVTLRCSPRSGDLSVYWYQQSLDQGLQFLIQYYNGEERAKGNILERFSAQQFPDLHSELNLSSLELGDSALYFCASSLGGLAGETQYFGPGTRLLVL.